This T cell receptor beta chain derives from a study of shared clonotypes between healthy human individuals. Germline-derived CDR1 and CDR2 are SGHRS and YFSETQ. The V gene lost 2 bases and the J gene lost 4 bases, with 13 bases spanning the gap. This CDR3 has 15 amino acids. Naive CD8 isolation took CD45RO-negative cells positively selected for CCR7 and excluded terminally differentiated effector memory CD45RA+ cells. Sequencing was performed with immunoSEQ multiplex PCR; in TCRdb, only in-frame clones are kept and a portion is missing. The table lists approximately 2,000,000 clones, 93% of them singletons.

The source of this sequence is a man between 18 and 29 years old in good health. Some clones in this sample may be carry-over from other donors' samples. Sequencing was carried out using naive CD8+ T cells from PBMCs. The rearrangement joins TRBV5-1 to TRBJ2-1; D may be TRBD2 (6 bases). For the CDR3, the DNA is TGCGCCAGCAGCTTAACGGGCGGGGCGTACAATGAGCAGTTCTTC. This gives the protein CASSLTGGAYNEQFF.